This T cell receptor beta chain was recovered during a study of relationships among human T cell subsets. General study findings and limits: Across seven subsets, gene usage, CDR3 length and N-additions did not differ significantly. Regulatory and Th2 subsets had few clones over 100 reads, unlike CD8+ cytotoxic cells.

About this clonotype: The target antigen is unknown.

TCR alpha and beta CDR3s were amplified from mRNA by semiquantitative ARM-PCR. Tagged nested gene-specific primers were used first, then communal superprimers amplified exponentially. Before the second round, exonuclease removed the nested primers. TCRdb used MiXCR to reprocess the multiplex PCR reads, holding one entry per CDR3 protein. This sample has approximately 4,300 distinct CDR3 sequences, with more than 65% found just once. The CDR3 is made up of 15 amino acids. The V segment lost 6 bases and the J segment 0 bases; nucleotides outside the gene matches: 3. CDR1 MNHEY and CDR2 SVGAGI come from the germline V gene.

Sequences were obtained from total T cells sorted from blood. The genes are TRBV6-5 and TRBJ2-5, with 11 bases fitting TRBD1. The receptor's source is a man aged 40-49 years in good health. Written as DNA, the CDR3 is TGTGCCAGCAGACGGACAGGGGGCGACCAAGAGACCCAGTACTTC. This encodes CASRRTGGDQETQYF.